This TCR beta chain is from a study of blood T cell repertoires in COVID-19. About the research overall: Researchers got acute and convalescent COVID-19 samples from the United States, Italy and Spain. T cells, B-cell-depleted T cells, or PBMCs supplied cDNA or gDNA.

This clone was seen only a few times. V gave up 3 bases and J gave up 8 bases; unmatched junction bases: 5. The CDR3 runs 13 residues. Looked up from germline, CDR1 is GTSNPN and CDR2 is SVGIG (reference sequence). The method was immunoSEQ multiplex PCR; TCRdb's version includes in-frame clones alone and lacks a portion of them. The data hold about 180,000 clones, with about 83% observed a single time. This receptor was obtained from a woman in her seventies with COVID-19, enrolled during active disease. The chain is built from TRBV30 and TRBJ1-1, with 11 bases identical to TRBD1. Input material: peripheral blood. CDR3 protein: CAWSPDRGREAFF. The CDR3 coding sequence is TGTGCCTGGAGCCCGGACAGGGGGCGCGAAGCTTTCTTT.